This T cell receptor (beta chain) was recorded in a study of a mutant IDH1 vaccine in newly diagnosed glioma. Study-level information: Commencement of vaccination occurred 4-6 weeks following radiotherapy alone, or concurrently with temozolomide cycles. V12 took place at week 35, and V13 at week 47.

Study observations and caveats: Any relationship between pseudoprogression and changes in top peripheral T cell clonotypes seemed absent.

This clone was picked up a small number of times. Its matching antigen is unknown. CDR1 is MDHEN and CDR2 is SYDVKM in the germline V gene. CDR3 length equals 19 residues. J gave up 1 base and V 2 bases, and 14 bases lay outside the gene matches. Stated time point: week 47, end of study. A single vaccine dose contained 300 ug of mutant IDH1 20-mer peptide, and topical imiquimod was used with it. Sequencing used immunoSEQ multiplex PCR; TCRdb keeps in-frame clones, though not all of them. The profile shows over 75,000 clones, roughly 77% of them singletons. The TCR originated in a man aged 40-49 years with glioma. The sequenced sample was PBMCs, obtained from a glioma patient whose treatment included an IDH1 peptide vaccine. This rearrangement joins TRBV28 to TRBJ2-5; 9 nucleotides line up with TRBD2. The CDR3 DNA reads as TGTGCCAGCAGTTTAGTAGCAATAGCGGGAGATAGACCCCAAGAGACCCAGTACTTC. It translates to CASSLVAIAGDRPQETQYF.